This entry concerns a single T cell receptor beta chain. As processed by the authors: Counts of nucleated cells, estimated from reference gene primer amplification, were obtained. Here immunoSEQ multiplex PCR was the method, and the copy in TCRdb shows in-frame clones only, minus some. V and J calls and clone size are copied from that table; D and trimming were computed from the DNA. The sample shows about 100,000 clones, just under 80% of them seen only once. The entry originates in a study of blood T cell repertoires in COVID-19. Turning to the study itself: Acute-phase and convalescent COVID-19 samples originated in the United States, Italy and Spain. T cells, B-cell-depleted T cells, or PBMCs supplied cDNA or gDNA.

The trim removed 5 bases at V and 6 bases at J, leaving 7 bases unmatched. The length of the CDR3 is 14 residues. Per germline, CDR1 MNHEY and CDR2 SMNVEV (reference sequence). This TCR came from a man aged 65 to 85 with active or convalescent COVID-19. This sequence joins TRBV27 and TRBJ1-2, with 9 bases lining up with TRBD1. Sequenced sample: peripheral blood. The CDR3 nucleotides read TGTGCCAGCAGTGTCTTACAGGGGGCGAATGGCTACACCTTC. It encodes CASSVLQGANGYTF.